The source of this TCR beta chain is a study of CD8+ T cells in alopecia areata. Treatment noted: oral pan-JAK inhibitor, 5-10 mg twice daily. Note on this clone: Other nucleotide sequences in the sample specify the same CDR3.

RNA extraction and reverse transcription yielded cDNA as sequencing template. Libraries were prepared by immunoSEQ multiplex PCR; TCRdb keeps only in-frame clonotypes and omits some of them. The data contain 150,000 to 200,000 clones, less than 70% of them singletons. The V segment lost 6 bases and the J segment 4 bases; nucleotides outside the gene matches: 7. There are 15 residues in the CDR3. Germline V gene sequence: CDR1 MNHEY, CDR2 SMNVEV (reference sequence). V gene TRBV27 combines with J gene TRBJ2-5, with 11 bases matching TRBD1. This TCR derives from a human donor with alopecia areata. The material sequenced was CD4+ T cells sorted from blood, taken at week 24, from a patient treated with tofacitinib. In DNA form, the CDR3 reads TGTGCCAGCAGCAGCGGGACAGGGGGAGCAGAGACCCAGTACTTC. As protein: CASSSGTGGAETQYF.